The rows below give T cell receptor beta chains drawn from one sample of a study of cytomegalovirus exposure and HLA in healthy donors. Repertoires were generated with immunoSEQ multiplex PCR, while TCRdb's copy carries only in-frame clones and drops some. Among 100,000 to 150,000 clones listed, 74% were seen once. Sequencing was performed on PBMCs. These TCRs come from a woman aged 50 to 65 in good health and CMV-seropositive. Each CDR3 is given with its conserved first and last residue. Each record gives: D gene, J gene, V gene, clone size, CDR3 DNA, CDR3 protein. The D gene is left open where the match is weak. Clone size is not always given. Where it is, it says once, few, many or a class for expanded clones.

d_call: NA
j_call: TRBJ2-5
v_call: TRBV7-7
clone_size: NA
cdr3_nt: TGTGCCAGCAGCTTAGGGAGCGGGCAAGAGACCCAGTACTTC
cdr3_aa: CASSLGSGQETQYF

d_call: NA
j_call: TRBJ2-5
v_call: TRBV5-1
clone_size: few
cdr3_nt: TGCGCCAGCAGCTTGGGAACAGCGGGCGAGACCCAGTACTTC
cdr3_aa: CASSLGTAGETQYF

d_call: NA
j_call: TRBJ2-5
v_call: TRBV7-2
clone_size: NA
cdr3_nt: TGTGCCAGCAGATACCGGGACACACAAGAGACCCAGTACTTC
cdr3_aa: CASRYRDTQETQYF

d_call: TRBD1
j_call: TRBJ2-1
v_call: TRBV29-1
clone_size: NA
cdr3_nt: TGCAGCGTTGAGACAGGGGGATGGGACAATGAGCAGTTCTTC
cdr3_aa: CSVETGGWDNEQFF

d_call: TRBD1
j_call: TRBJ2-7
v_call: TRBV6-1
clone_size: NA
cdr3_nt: TGTGCCAGCAGTGACACAACAGGGGCTAACTACGAGCAGTACTTC
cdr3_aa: CASSDTTGANYEQYF

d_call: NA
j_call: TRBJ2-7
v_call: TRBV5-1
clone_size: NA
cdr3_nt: TGCGCCAGCAGCTTGGTTCAGGGGATAACCTACGAGCAGTACTTC
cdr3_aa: CASSLVQGITYEQYF

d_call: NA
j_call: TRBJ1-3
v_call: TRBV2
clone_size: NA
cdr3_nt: TGTGCCAGCAGTGAATTTTATCTTGGAAACACCATATATTTT
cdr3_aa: CASSEFYLGNTIYF

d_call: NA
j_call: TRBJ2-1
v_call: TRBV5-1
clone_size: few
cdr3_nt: TGCGCCAGCAGCTTGGGGCAGGGAAACAATGAGCAGTTCTTC
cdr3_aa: CASSLGQGNNEQFF

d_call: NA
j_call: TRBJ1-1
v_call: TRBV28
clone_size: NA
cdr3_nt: TGTGCCAGCAGCTCCCCCCCCGCTGAAGCTTTCTTT
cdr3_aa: CASSSPPAEAFF

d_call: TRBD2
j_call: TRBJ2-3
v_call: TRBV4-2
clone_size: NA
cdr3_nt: TGTGCCAGCAGCCCCCTAGGGGCGGGGGGCACAGATACGCAGTATTTT
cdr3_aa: CASSPLGAGGTDTQYF

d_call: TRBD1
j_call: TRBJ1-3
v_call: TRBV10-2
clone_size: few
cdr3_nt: TGCGCCAGCAATCCCCGGGACAGGGTGATTCAAGGAGGAAACACCATATATTTT
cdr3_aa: CASNPRDRVIQGGNTIYF

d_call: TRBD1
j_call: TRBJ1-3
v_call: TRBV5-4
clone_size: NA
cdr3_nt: TGTGCCAGCAGCTTGGGGGGGACAGCCGCTGGAAACACCATATATTTT
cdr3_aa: CASSLGGTAAGNTIYF

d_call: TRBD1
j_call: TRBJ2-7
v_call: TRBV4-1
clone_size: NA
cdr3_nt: TGCGCCAGCAGCCCAGGACAGGGGGGATTCAACGAGCAGTACTTC
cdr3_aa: CASSPGQGGFNEQYF

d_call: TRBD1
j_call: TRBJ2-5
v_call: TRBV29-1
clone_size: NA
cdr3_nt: TGCAGCGTGACGGGGACAGGGGGACGGCAGTACTTC
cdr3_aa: CSVTGTGGRQYF

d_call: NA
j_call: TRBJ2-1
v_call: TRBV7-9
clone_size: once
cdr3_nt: TGTGCCAGCAGCTTAGGGCGGGCCCCCGGCAGCGATGAGCAGTTCTTC
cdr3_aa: CASSLGRAPGSDEQFF

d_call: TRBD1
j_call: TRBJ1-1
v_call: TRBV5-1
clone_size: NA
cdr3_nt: TGCGCCAGCAGCGCAAAGACAGGGGGGTTCGCTGAAGCTTTCTTT
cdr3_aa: CASSAKTGGFAEAFF

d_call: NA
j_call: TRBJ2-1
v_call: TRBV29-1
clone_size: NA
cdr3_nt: TGCAGCGTTGCTCGGCGGGGGCAGTTGTTCTTC
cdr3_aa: CSVARRGQLFF

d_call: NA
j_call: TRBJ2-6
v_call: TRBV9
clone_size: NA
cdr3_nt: TGTGCCAGCAGCGTAAGGTCTACACAGTTAGCTGGGGCCAACGTCCTGACTTTC
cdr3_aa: CASSVRSTQLAGANVLTF

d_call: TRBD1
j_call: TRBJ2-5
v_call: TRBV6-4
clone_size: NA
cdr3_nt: TGTGCCAGCAGCCGGGACAGCCAAGAGACCCAGTACTTC
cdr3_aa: CASSRDSQETQYF

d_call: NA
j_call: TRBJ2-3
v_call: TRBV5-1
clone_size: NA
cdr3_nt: TGCGCCAGCAGCTTCGCGCGGGGCTTAGATACGCAGTATTTT
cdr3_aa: CASSFARGLDTQYF

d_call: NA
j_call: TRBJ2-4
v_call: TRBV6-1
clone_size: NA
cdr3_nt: TGTGCCAGCAGACTCGAAAACATTCAGTACTTC
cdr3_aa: CASRLENIQYF

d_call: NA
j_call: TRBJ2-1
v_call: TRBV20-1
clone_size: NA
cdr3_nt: TGCAGTGCTAGTTACTTGGATGAGCAGTTCTTC
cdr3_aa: CSASYLDEQFF

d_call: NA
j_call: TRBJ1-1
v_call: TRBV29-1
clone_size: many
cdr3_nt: TGCAGCGCTAGACCTGGGGAGGGGTCTGAAGCTTTCTTT
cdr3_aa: CSARPGEGSEAFF

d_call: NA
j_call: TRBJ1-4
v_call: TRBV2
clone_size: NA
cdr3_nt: TGTGCCAGCAGTGAGGTCGGTGTATCTAATGAAAAACTGTTTTTT
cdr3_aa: CASSEVGVSNEKLFF

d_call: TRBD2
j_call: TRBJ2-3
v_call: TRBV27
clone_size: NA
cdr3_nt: TGTGCCAGCAGTTTATTGGGGCGGGGGGGCCCCCCAGATACGCAGTATTTT
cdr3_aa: CASSLLGRGGPPDTQYF

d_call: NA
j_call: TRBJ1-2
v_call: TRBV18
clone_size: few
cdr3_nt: TGTGCCAGCTCACCGGATGGGCTTGGCTACACCTTC
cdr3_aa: CASSPDGLGYTF

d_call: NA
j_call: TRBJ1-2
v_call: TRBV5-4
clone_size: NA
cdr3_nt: TGTGCCAGCAGCTTGGGGACAGCTAACTATGGCTACACCTTC
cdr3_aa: CASSLGTANYGYTF

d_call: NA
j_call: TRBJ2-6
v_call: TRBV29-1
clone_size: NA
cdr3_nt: TGCAGCGTCGACCACAGGACCGACTCTGGGGCCAACGTCCTGACTTTC
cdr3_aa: CSVDHRTDSGANVLTF

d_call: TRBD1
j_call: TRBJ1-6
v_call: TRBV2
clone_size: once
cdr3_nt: TGTGCCAGCAGAACAGGGGTAAATTCACCCCTCCACTTT
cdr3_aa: CASRTGVNSPLHF

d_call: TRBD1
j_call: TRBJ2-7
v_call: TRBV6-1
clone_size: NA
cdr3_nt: TGTGCCAGCCTAAGGGACAGCGGTAGGAACGAGCAGTACTTC
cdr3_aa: CASLRDSGRNEQYF

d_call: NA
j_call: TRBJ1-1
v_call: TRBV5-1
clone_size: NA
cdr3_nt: TGCGCCAGCAGCTTGGAACGTTTAGAGGCAGGGTTGCACACTGAAGCTTTCTTT
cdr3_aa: CASSLERLEAGLHTEAFF

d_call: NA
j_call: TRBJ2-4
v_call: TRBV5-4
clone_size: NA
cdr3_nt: TGTGCCAGCAGCTCGACAGAGCTAGCCAAAAACATTCAGTACTTC
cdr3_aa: CASSSTELAKNIQYF

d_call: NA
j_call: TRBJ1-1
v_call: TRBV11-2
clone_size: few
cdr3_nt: TGTGCCAGCAGCTTAAAACTCCCGGGACAGAACACTGAAGCTTTCTTT
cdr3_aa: CASSLKLPGQNTEAFF

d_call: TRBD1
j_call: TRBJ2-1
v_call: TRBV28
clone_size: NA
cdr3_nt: TGTGCCAGCAGCCATCAGGGGGCCAGCGGTGGGTACAATGAGCAGTTCTTC
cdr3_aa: CASSHQGASGGYNEQFF

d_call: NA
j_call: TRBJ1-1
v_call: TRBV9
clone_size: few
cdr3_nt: TGTGCCAGCAGCGTCAGTCTGACAACTGAAGCTTTCTTT
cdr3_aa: CASSVSLTTEAFF

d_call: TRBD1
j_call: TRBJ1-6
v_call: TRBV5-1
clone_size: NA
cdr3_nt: TGCGCCAGCAGCTTGTATCGGGACAGCGTTAATTCACCCCTCCACTTT
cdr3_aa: CASSLYRDSVNSPLHF

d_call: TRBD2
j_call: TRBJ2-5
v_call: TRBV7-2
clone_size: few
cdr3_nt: TGTGCCAGCAGCTTAGACCCACTGACTAGCGGGGGGGCCGAGACCCAGTACTTC
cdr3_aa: CASSLDPLTSGGAETQYF

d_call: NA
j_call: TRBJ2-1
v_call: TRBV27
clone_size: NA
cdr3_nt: TGTGCCAGCAGTTCGGGGAGGGAGCAGTTCTTC
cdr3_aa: CASSSGREQFF

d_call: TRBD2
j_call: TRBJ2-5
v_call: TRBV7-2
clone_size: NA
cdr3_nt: TGTGCCAGCAGCTTAGGACTAGCGGCTCAAGAGACCCAGTACTTC
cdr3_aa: CASSLGLAAQETQYF

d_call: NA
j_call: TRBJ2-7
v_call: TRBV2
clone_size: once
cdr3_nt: TGTGCCAGCAGTGAAACGACGAGGGCAGCCGGAGCGAACGAGCAGTACTTC
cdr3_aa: CASSETTRAAGANEQYF

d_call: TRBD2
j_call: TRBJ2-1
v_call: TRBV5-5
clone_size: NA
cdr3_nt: TGTGCCAGCAGCTTGGGACCGACTAGCGGGGGGATCTACAATGAGCAGTTCTTC
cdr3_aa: CASSLGPTSGGIYNEQFF

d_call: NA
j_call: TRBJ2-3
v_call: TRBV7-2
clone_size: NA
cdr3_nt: TGTGCCAGCAGCTTAGCGCGGGCTCCCCGCGGGGATACGCAGTATTTT
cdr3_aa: CASSLARAPRGDTQYF

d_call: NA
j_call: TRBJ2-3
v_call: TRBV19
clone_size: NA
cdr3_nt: TGTGCCAGTAGCCCGGCGGGCGGGTATACGCAGTATTTT
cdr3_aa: CASSPAGGYTQYF

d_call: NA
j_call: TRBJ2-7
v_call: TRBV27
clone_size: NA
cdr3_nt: TGTGCCAGCAGTGAACAGGGACAATACTCCTACGAGCAGTACTTC
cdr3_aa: CASSEQGQYSYEQYF

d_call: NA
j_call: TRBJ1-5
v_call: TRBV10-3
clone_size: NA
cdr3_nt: TGTGCCATCAGTGAGTCTGTATCGGGGGGCGCAGGGAATCAGCCCCAGCATTTT
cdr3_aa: CAISESVSGGAGNQPQHF

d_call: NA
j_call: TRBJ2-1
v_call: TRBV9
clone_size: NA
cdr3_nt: TGTGCCAGCAGCGTAGCGGGTGAGACCTACAATGAGCAGTTCTTC
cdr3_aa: CASSVAGETYNEQFF

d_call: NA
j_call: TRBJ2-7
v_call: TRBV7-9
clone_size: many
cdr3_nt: TGTGCCAGCGCCCCCCGGGGTCCCAACGAGCAGTACTTC
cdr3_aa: CASAPRGPNEQYF

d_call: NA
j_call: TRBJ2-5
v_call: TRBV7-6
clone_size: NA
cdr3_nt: TGTGCCAGCAGCTTAGCCCACTCGGAGACCCAGTACTTC
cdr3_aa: CASSLAHSETQYF

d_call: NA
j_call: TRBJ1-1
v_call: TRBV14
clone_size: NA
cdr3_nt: TGTGCCAGCAGCCAGACTCCCGGGTTGCTCGCAACTGAAGCTTTCTTT
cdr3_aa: CASSQTPGLLATEAFF

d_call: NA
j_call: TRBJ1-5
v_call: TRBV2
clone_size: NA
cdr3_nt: TGTGCCAGCACTTTCCGGGAGGGTCAGCCCCAGCATTTT
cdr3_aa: CASTFREGQPQHF

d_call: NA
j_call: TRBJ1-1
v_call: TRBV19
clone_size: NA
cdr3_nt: TGTGCCAGTACTATCACAGGGTATTGGGTGAACACTGAAGCTTTCTTT
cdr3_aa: CASTITGYWVNTEAFF

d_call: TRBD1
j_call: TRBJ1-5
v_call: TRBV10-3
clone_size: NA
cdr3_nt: TGTGCCACCTCAGGGGGTAGTGGTCAGCCCCAGCATTTT
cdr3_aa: CATSGGSGQPQHF

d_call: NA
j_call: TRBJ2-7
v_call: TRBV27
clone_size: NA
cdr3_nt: TGTGCCAGCAGTTTCTGGGCAGGGGATGACGAGCAGTACTTC
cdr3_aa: CASSFWAGDDEQYF